This T cell receptor (beta chain) emerged from a study of cytomegalovirus exposure and HLA in healthy donors. TCRdb's table, derived via immunoSEQ multiplex PCR, lists solely in-frame clones and lacks some. The sample lists under 200,000 clones, approximately 89% occurring once. The length of the CDR3 is 16 residues. The V and J ends lost 3 bases and 10 bases, in that order; junction bases with no gene match: 13. Germline-derived CDR1 and CDR2 are MGHDK and SYGVNS. The specimen was PBMCs. The J gene is TRBJ2-1, the V gene TRBV25-1; 9 nucleotides align to TRBD2. This TCR derives from a man aged 18 to 30 in good health and CMV-seropositive. The CDR3, as DNA: TGTGCCAGCAGTGACGGTGGGTTAGCGGGAGAAAGGGAGCAGTTCTTC. Translated: CASSDGGLAGEREQFF.